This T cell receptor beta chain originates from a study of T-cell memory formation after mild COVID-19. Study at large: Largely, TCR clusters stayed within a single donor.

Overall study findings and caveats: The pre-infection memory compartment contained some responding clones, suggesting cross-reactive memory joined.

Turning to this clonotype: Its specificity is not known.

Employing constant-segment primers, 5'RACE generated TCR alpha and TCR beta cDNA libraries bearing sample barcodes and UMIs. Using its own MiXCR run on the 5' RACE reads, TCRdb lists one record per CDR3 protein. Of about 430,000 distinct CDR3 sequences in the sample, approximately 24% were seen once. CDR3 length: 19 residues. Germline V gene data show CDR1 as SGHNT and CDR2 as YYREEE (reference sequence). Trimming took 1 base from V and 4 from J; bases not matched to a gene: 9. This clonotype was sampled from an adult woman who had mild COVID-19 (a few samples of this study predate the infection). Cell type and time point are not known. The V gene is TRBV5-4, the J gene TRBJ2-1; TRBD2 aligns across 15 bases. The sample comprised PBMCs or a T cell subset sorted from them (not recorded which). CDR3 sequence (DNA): TGTGCCAGCAGCTTGCTAGGACTAGCGGGAGGGCCGGGTTACAATGAGCAGTTCTTC. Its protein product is CASSLLGLAGGPGYNEQFF.